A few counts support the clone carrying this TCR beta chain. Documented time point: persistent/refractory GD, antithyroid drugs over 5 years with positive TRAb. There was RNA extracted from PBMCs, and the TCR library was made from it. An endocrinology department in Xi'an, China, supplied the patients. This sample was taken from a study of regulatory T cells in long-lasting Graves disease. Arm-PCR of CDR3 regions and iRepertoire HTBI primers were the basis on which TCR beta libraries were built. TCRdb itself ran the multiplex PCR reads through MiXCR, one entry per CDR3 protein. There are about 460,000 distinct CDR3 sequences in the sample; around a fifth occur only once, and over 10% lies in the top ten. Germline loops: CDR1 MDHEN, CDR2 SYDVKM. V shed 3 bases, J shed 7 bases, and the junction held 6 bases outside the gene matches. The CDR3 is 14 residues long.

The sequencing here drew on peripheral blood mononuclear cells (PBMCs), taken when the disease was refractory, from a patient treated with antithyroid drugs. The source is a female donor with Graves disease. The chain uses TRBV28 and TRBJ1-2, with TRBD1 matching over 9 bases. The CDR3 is CASSFSLTGGGYTF. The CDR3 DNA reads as TGTGCCAGCAGTTTCTCTTTGACAGGGGGTGGCTACACCTTC.